The 8 T cell receptor beta chains below were found in one sample sequenced in a study of identical twins. TCRdb redid the calling of the 5' RACE reads with MiXCR, one entry per CDR3 protein. This table has 1.5 million to 2 million distinct CDR3 sequences, less than 35% appearing once. Sequencing was done on a sample of cord blood. These receptors originate from a newborn girl in good health.

The sample holds a few counts of this clonotype. The V gene is TRBV24-1, the J gene TRBJ2-1; D could derive from TRBD1 or TRBD2 (7 bases each). The CDR3 is made up of 19 amino acids. Trimming took off 5 bases at V and 0 bases at J, with 22 bases between the two ends. CDR1 and CDR2 from the germline V gene are KGHDR and SFDVKD. The CDR3 is CATSVPAGTAGHSYNEQFF. The DNA of the CDR3 is TGTGCCACCAGTGTGCCGGCAGGGACAGCGGGACACTCCTACAATGAGCAGTTCTTC.

This sequence joins TRBV9 and TRBJ2-3; D remains unclear. V shed 4 bases and J shed 1 base, with 19 bases lying between them. The V gene's germline CDR1 is SGDLS and CDR2 YYNGEE. This CDR3 comprises 17 residues. DNA for the CDR3: TGTGCCAGCAGCCGCCCGGCCTCGCCCTATGGCACAGATACGCAGTATTTT. Protein product: CASSRPASPYGTDTQYF.

The rearrangement uses TRBV2 and TRBJ2-1; 8 nucleotides agree with TRBD1. Germline V gene data show CDR1 as SNHLY and CDR2 as FYNNEI. The CDR3 is 18 amino acids. Losses at the gene ends were 9 bases for V and 0 bases for J; bases not matched to a gene: 16. CDR3 residues: CARRRDRTKGSSYNEQFF. The CDR3, as DNA: TGTGCCAGAAGACGGGACAGGACTAAGGGTAGCTCCTACAATGAGCAGTTCTTC. The whole variable domain, filled in from reference TRBV2 and TRBJ2-1, reads EPEVTQTPSHQVTQMGQEVILRCVPISNHLYFYWYRQILGQKVEFLVSFYNNEISEKSEIFDDQFSVERPDGSNFTLKIRSTKLEDSAMYFCARRRDRTKGSSYNEQFFGPGTRLTVL.

This clonotype was observed a handful of times. This may come from a read error, since a much larger clone is one base off. The CDR3 reads CSVDNGYTF. The CDR3 DNA follows: TGCAGCGTTGACAATGGCTACACCTTC. The chain uses TRBV29-1 and TRBJ1-2; D gene unclear. The V gene lost 3 bases and the J gene lost 6 bases, with 2 bases spanning the gap. CDR1 is SQVTM, CDR2 ANQGSEA, per germline. The CDR3 is 9 residues long. The complete variable domain, with remaining parts taken from reference TRBV29-1 and TRBJ1-2, reads SAVISQKPSRDICQRGTSLTIQCQVDSQVTMMFWYRQQPGQSLTLIATANQGSEATYESGFVIDKFPISRPNLTFSTLTVSNMSPEDSSIYLCSVDNGYTFGSGTRLTVV.

This rearrangement joins TRBV20-1 to TRBJ1-2; D is uncertain. Per germline, CDR1 DFQATT and CDR2 SNEGSKA (reference sequence). CDR3 length: 14 amino acids. Trimming cost V 0 bases and J 8 bases, with 16 bases left between them. The CDR3 reads CSARDLGILGGYTF. In nucleotides, the CDR3 is TGCAGTGCTAGAGATCTCGGGATCTTGGGAGGCTACACCTTC.

This CDR3 is CASSQRQGRNNSPLHF. For the CDR3, the DNA is TGTGCCAGCAGCCAACGACAGGGTAGGAATAATTCACCCCTCCACTTT. This sequence joins TRBV3-1 and TRBJ1-6, with 7 bases matching TRBD1. V lost 2 bases and J lost 5; bases outside the gene matches: 6. This CDR3 contains 16 residues. Germline V lookup: CDR1 LGHDT, CDR2 YNNKEL (reference sequence).

There are a few counts of this clonotype. The chain is built from TRBV6-2 or TRBV6-3 and TRBJ2-1; 9 bases map to TRBD2. J lost 3 bases, V lost 7 bases, and 7 bases had no gene match. The CDR3 covers 15 residues. Germline CDR1 reads MNHEY; CDR2 reads SVGEGT. The CDR3 here is CASTQAGGSYNEQFF. CDR3 bases: TGTGCCAGCACTCAAGCGGGAGGTAGCTACAATGAGCAGTTCTTC.

The CDR3 loop reads CASSYLTGGSSPLHF. As DNA, the CDR3 is TGTGCCAGCAGCTACCTAACAGGGGGTAGTTCACCCCTCCACTTT. The chain is built from TRBV6-6 and TRBJ1-6; TRBD1 matches 8 bases. Germline CDR1 reads MNHNY; CDR2 reads SVGAGI (reference sequence). Trimming cost V 6 bases and J 9 bases; bases outside gene matches: 10. This CDR3 has 15 amino acids.